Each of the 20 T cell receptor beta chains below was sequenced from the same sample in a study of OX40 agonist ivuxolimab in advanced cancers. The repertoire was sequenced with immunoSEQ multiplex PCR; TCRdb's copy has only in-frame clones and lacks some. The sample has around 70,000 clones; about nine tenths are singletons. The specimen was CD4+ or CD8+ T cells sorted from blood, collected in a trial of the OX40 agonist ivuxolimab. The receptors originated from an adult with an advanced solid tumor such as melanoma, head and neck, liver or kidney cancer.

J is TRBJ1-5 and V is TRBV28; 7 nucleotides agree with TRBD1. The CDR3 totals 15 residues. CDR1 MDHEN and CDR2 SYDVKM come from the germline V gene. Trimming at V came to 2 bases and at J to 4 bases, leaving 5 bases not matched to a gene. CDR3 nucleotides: TGTGCCAGCAGTTTAGGCAGGACAGGTAATCAGCCCCAGCATTTT. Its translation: CASSLGRTGNQPQHF.

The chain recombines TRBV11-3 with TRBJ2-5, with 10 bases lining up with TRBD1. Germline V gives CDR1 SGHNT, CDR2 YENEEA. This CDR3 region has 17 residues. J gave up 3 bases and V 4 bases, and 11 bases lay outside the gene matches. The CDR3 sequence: CASSSTWDRGREETQYF. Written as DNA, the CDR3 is TGTGCCAGCAGCTCCACCTGGGACAGGGGAAGAGAAGAGACCCAGTACTTC.

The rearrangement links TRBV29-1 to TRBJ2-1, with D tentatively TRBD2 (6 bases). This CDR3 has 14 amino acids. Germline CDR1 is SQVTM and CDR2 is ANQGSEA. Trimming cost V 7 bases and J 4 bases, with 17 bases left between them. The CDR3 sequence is CSGTMGGSYNEQFF. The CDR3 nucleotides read TGCAGCGGGACTATGGGGGGATCTTACAATGAGCAGTTCTTC.

In nucleotides, the CDR3 is TGCGCCAGCAGCCAAGGACGGGTGGACCAGTTGCGTCGGCAGTACTTC. Its protein product is CASSQGRVDQLRRQYF. The chain employs TRBV4-1 and TRBJ2-7; no clear D gene. The CDR3 contains 16 residues. Trimming pared 1 base from V and 9 bases from J, leaving 22 bases between. The germline CDR1 and CDR2 sequences are MGHRA and YSYEKL.

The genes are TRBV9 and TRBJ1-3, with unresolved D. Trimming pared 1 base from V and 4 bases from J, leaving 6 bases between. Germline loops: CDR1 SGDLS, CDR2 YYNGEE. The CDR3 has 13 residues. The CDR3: CASSVTEGNTIYF. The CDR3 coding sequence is TGTGCCAGCAGCGTAACAGAAGGAAACACCATATATTTT.

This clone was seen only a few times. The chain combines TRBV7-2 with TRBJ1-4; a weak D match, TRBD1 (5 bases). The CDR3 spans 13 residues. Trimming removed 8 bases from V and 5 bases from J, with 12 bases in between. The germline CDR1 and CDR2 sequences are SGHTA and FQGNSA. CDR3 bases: TGTGCCAGCGGACGACGGGGGAATGAAAAACTGTTTTTT. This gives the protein CASGRRGNEKLFF.

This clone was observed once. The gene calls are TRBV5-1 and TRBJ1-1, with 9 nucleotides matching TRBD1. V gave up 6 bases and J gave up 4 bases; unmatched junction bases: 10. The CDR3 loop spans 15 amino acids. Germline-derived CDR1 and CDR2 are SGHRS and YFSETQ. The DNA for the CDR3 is TGCGCCAGCACCTCAGCGGGGGGACAGGGCACTGAAGCTTTCTTT. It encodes CASTSAGGQGTEAFF.

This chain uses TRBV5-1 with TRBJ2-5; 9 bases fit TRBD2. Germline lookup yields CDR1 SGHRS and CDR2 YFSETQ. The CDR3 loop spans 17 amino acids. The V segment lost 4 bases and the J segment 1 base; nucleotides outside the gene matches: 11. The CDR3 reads CASSAGGLAAIQETQYF. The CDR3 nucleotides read TGCGCCAGCAGCGCGGGGGGGCTAGCGGCTATCCAAGAGACCCAGTACTTC. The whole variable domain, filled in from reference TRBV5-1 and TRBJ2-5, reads KAGVTQTPRYLIKTRGQQVTLSCSPISGHRSVSWYQQTPGQGLQFLFEYFSETQRNKGNFPGRFSGRQFSNSRSEMNVSTLELGDSALYLCASSAGGLAAIQETQYFGPGTRLLVL.

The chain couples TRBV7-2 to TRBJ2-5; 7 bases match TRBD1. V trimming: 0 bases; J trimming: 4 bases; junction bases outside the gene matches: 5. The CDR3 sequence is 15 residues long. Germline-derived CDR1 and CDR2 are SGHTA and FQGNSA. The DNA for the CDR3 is TGTGCCAGCAGCTTAGCGGGACAGAATACAGAGACCCAGTACTTC. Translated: CASSLAGQNTETQYF.

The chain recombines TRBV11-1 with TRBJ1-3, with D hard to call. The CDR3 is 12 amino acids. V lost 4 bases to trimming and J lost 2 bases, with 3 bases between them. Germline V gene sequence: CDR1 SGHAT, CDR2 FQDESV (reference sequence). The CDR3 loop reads CASSSPGNTIYF. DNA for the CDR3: TGTGCCAGCAGCTCACCTGGAAACACCATATATTTT.

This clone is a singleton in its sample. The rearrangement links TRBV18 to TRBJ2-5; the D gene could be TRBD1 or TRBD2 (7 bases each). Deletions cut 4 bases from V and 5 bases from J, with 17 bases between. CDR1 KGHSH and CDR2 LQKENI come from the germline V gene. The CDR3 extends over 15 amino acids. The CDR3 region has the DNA TGTGCCAGCTCACAGGGGGCTAGCGGAGTCGAGACCCAGTACTTC. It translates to CASSQGASGVETQYF.

CDR3 residues: CASGDRSSYEQYF. The CDR3 coding sequence is TGTGCCTCGGGGGACAGGAGCTCCTACGAGCAGTACTTC. This sequence joins TRBV10-3 and TRBJ2-7, with TRBD1 matching 8 bases. The CDR3 totals 13 residues. Germline V gives CDR1 ENHRY, CDR2 SYGVKD. The trim removed 11 bases at V and 0 bases at J, leaving 6 bases unmatched.

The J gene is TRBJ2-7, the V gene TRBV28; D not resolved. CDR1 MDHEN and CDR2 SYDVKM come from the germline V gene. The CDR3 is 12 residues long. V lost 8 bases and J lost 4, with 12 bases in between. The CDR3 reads CASGNLRYEQYF. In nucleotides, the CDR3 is TGTGCCAGCGGTAACCTTAGGTACGAGCAGTACTTC. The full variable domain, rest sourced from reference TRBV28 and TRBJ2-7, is DVKVTQSSRYLVKRTGEKVFLECVQDMDHENMFWYRQDPGLGLRLIYFSYDVKMKEKGDIPEGYSVSREKKERFSLILESASTNQTSMYLCASGNLRYEQYFGPGTRLTVT.

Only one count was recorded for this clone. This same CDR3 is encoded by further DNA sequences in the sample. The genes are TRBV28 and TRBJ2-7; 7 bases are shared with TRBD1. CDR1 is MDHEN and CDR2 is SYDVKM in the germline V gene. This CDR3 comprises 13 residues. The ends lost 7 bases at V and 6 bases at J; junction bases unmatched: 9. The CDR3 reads CASIRQGLGEQYF. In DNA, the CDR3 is TGTGCCAGCATCAGACAGGGTTTAGGCGAGCAGTACTTC.

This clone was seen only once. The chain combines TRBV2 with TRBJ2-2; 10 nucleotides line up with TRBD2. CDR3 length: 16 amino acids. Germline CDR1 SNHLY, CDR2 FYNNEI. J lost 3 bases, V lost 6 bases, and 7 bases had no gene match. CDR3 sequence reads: CASRYPGLAHTGELFF. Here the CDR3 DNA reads TGTGCCAGCAGATACCCGGGACTAGCGCACACCGGGGAGCTGTTTTTT.

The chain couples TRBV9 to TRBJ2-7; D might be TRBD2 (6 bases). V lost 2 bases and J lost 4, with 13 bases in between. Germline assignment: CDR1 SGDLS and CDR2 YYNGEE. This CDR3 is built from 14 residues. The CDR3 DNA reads TGTGCCAGCAGCGTTTCTAGCGTTGAATACGAGCAGTACTTC. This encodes CASSVSSVEYEQYF.

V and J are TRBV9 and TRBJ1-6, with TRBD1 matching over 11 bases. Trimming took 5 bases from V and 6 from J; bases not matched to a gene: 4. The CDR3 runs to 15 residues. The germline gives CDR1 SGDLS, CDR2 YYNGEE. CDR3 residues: CASRGQGVSNSPLHF. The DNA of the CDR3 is TGTGCCAGCAGGGGACAGGGGGTTTCTAATTCACCCCTCCACTTT.

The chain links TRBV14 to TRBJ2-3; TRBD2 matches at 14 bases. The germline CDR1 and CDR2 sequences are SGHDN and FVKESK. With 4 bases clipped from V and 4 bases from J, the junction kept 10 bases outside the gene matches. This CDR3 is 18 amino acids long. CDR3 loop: CASSRMTSGRASADTQYF. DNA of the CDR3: TGTGCCAGCAGCCGCATGACTAGCGGGAGGGCCTCCGCAGATACGCAGTATTTT.

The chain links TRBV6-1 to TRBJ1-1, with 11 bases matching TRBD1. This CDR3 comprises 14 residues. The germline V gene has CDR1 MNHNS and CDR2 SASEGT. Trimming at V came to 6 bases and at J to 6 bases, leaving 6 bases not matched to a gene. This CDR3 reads CASRIKGQGAEAFF. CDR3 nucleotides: TGTGCCAGCAGGATAAAGGGACAGGGGGCTGAAGCTTTCTTT.

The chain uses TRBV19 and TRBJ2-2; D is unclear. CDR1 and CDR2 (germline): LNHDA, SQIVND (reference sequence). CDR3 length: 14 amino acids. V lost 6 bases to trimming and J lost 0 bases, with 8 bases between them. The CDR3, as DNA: TGTGCCAGTAGATTCATGACGAACACCGGGGAGCTGTTTTTT. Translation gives CASRFMTNTGELFF.